The source of this T cell receptor beta chain is a study of cytomegalovirus exposure and HLA in healthy donors. Germline loops: CDR1 MDHEN, CDR2 SYDVKM. V shed 7 bases and J shed 8 bases, with 14 bases lying between them. The CDR3 is 12 amino acids. Measured with immunoSEQ multiplex PCR; TCRdb has only the in-frame clones, and not every one. The table lists about 140,000 clones, less than 90% of them singletons. This clone was counted only a few times. The study drew the donors from its roughly 110-subject validation cohort, separate from the approximately 700-subject first cohort. Sequencing was done on a sample of PBMCs. V gene TRBV28 combines with J gene TRBJ1-2; D unclear. The TCR sequence derives from a man aged 18 to 35 in good health and CMV-seronegative. Here the CDR3 reads CASNTPARGYTF. The CDR3 DNA follows: TGTGCCAGCAATACACCGGCGCGGGGCTACACCTTC.